This T cell receptor (beta chain) was sequenced during a study of early T cells in non-severe SARS-CoV-2 infection. For the study at large: Investigators sequenced bulk RNA drawn from unsorted whole blood, and chains remained unpaired. Overall study results and limits: Matching results from VDJdb favored anti-spike CD8 responses, leaving private and CD4 specificities undetected.

Individual cDNA molecules each received unique molecular identifiers attached to them. Via MiXCR, TCRdb re-called the 5' RACE reads, giving one row per CDR3 protein. The sample includes 35,000 to 40,000 distinct CDR3 sequences, roughly 5.6% of them seen just once. This clonotype was found many times. Antigen unknown. Trimming stripped 6 bases from V and 0 bases from J, with 16 bases between. Germline CDR1 and CDR2: LNHDA and SQIVND (reference sequence). The CDR3 loop spans 16 amino acids. This receptor was obtained from an adult who was a healthcare worker with PCR-confirmed SARS-CoV-2 infection or an uninfected control (not recorded which). Sample: whole blood. The chain couples TRBV19 to TRBJ2-3; perhaps D is TRBD1 or TRBD2 (5 bases each). The CDR3 DNA reads TGTGCCAGTAGCCGCCCAACGGGACGAAGCACAGATACGCAGTATTTT. Residues: CASSRPTGRSTDTQYF.